This T cell receptor beta chain appears in the sequencing data of a study of shared clonotypes between healthy human individuals. Profiled with immunoSEQ multiplex PCR; TCRdb holds only in-frame clones, not every one. Here the sample spans 1.5 million to 2.5 million clones, about 94% being singletons. The germline CDR1 and CDR2 sequences are MNHNY and SVGAGI (reference sequence). J gave up 3 bases and V 4 bases, and 4 bases lay outside the gene matches. The CDR3 contains 14 residues. Naive-designated CD8 cells lacked CD45RO, were positively enriched for CCR7, and omitted terminally differentiated effector memory CD45RA+ cells. All of the donors resided in Nashville, Tennessee, and each was a Caucasian adult.

The chain has TRBV6-6 and TRBJ1-1; TRBD1 matches 8 bases. The sequenced material came from naive CD8+ T cells sorted from blood. This clonotype was sampled from a man between 18 and 29 years old in good health. CDR3 bases: TGTGCCAGCAGTTCACAGGGGGGATACACTGAAGCTTTCTTT. Its translation: CASSSQGGYTEAFF.